This T cell receptor beta chain is from a study of shared clonotypes between healthy human individuals (dated by TCRdb to the early 2020s). Regarding the research as a whole: The cohort included a few men and two women between 18 and 49 years of age. Per donor, three plates each were used for CD4 naive and CD4 memory, two for CD8 naive, and one for CD8 memory. The study deeply sequenced blood TCR repertoires of roughly five healthy adults to estimate repertoire size and the extent of clonotype sharing between individuals. To increase sequencing depth and limit assay-specific biases, TCR repertoire library preparation and sequencing were carried out by different laboratories using diverse techniques. Per donor, leukapheresis produced somewhere between about 0.8 and 9 billion PBMCs. Here is what the overall study found, with its caveats: Naive subsets generally had larger estimated clonotype richness than memory subsets did. Because the study included only a small number of donors, the genetic and exposure-history diversity represented was limited. Based on pairwise subsampling, the degree of clonotype sharing among donors was expected to be affected by sequencing depth. When a few donors were compared, the shared fraction of clonotypes was 5% to 6.5% for naive CD4, roughly 3.4% for naive CD8, about 2.4% for memory CD4, and around 0.37% for memory CD8. Sampling was limited to blood, and TCR repertoires in tissue likely differ from TCR repertoires in blood. Compared with non-shared clonotypes, clonotypes shared by all four sorted-subset donors had higher generation probabilities. Incomplete sequencing was indicated by rarefaction of sorted-subset datasets, despite the large sequencing depth.

Using the deep immunoSEQ assay, TCR CDR3 regions were amplified from genomic DNA by multiplex PCR. Extracted genomic DNA from each cell subset was spread evenly across all wells of several immunoSEQ 96-well plates, with each plate serving as a replicate. Each replicate PCR for sorted subsets received roughly 0.2 ug genomic DNA, equal to tens of thousands of T cell genomes. The purified libraries were quantified using a Qubit 3.0 fluorometer, sized with a Bioanalyzer 2100, and then quantified again using the KAPA Library Quantification kit. Every immunoSEQ 96-well plate was sequenced on a dedicated single-read 150-cycle Illumina NextSeq 550 flow cell. From the authors' description of their analysis: Because the immunoSEQ output included only junctional sequences and no quality scores, the filtering could not be the same as the filtering used for full-length reads. To assign V/J genes and CDR3, sequences were annotated against IMGT germline references using PyIR, a Python wrapper for IgBLAST v1.9. Reads with weak V/J assignments (E-value above 1e-6), missing CDR3, stop codons, out-of-frame junctions, or ambiguous translated residues were removed. V3J clonotypes were defined as sequences sharing the same inferred V gene, J gene, and CDR3 amino acid sequence. Percentage overlap between repertoires was computed as shared unique clonotypes divided by the size of the smaller repertoire. Repertoire richness was assessed with RTK rarefaction, the Chao1 estimator, and Recon v2.1 estimates of unobserved clonotypes. Generation probabilities were computed with OLGA for all TCRbeta clonotypes obtained by the gDNA method from several donors. In its TCRdb copy, this immuneACCESS table keeps in-frame sequences only and misses some clones. Where compared with another copy, unresolved V genes explain less than half of these, and the others have no known cause. V, J and clone size were drawn from that table, and D and trimming were deduced from the DNA. A total of some 95,000 clones appear in this sample, over 60% of them only once. The top ten clonotypes cover roughly 50% of the sample.

Donors were healthy HIV-negative adults with no recently reported acute infections or vaccinations. All donors were Caucasian adults living in Nashville, Tennessee, USA. CD8 memory samples were composed of magnetically selected CD45RO+ cells combined with CCR7-negative CD45RA+ effector memory (TemRA) cells. Blood was obtained by leukapheresis, after which PBMCs were separated by Ficoll-Histopaque density gradient centrifugation and cryopreserved in liquid nitrogen vapor phase. Purity and quantity of every magnetically sorted T cell population were checked by analytical flow cytometry. From each sorted fraction, genomic DNA was isolated and quantified by UV absorbance on a Nanodrop 2000c. V loses 3 bases at its end and J loses 1 base; junction bases beyond the gene matches: 13. Taken from cysteine to phenylalanine, the CDR3 has 18 residues. Kept here is only the CDR3 DNA, which spans 54 bases and is read in frame from base 1. Looking up the germline V gene yields CDR1 SGDLS and CDR2 YYNGEE.

To note about this clone: The clone's antigen remains unknown. No base-level quality is on record; no much larger clone is a single base apart.

Sequenced material: memory CD8+ T cells sorted from blood. The label giving this sample's cell subset or site can be read as: CD45RO+ cells pooled with CCR7-negative TemRA cells. The chain is encoded by TRBV9 joined to TRBJ2-5, and 9 junction bases match TRBD2. The origin of this receptor is a man aged 30-40 years in good health. The CDR3 protein is CASSGPSAGGLTQETQYF. The sequenced DNA: TGTGCCAGCAGCGGTCCCTCAGCGGGAGGTCTGACCCAAGAGACCCAGTACTTC.